This T cell receptor beta chain came from a study of T-cell reconstitution after alpha-beta-depleted transplantation in children. Study conclusions and caveats: A year post-transplant, T-cell counts and diversity derived mostly from newly produced T cells. Two months or so post-transplant, alpha-beta T cells reportedly derived from several hundred expanded graft clones.

Preparing the TCRbeta library involved the use of unique molecular identifiers. TCRdb reprocessed the PCR reads with MiXCR, giving one entry per CDR3 protein. The data hold some 300,000 distinct CDR3 sequences, with roughly a tenth observed a single time. This CDR3 contains 14 residues. Germline V gene data show CDR1 as LGHNT and CDR2 as FRNRAP. V lost 6 bases and J lost 3, with 15 bases in between. On this clonotype: Its specificity is not known.

This TCR came from a boy in the first two years of life with acute myeloid leukemia, due to receive a stem cell transplant. This chain uses TRBV12-5 with TRBJ2-7; D is possibly TRBD1 (6 bases). Sequencing was performed on PBMCs, taken before TCRalphabeta/CD19-depleted stem cell transplant. The CDR3 is CASGPGTRSYEQYF. DNA of the CDR3: TGTGCTAGTGGGCCCGGGACAAGGAGCTACGAGCAGTACTTC.